This T cell receptor (beta chain) originates from a study of shared clonotypes between healthy human individuals. Study information: Participating donors consisted of a couple of women and a few men aged 18 to 49. CD4 naive cells filled three plates per donor, CD4 memory three, CD8 naive two and CD8 memory one.

Caucasian adults living in Nashville, Tennessee, provided all samples. Generated by immunoSEQ multiplex PCR, the TCRdb table keeps only in-frame clones and is missing some. The table shows about 2 million clones, with 90% to 95% occurring only once. Study-wide results and caveats: Clonotype sharing across a handful of donors was observed for around 5% of naive CD4 clonotypes.

Remarks on this clone: Its target is not known.

Germline loops: CDR1 SGHAT, CDR2 FQNNGV. The CDR3 length is 15 residues. Trimming removed 5 bases at V and 2 bases at J, with 14 bases between. This sequence was found in a young man in good health. The sequenced material came from naive CD4+ T cells sorted from blood. Described subset: CD45RA+ positively selected. This sequence joins TRBV11-2 and TRBJ2-3, with D unresolved. The CDR3 spells CASSQNRVDTDTQYF. CDR3 in DNA: TGTGCCAGCAGCCAAAACCGGGTAGACACAGATACGCAGTATTTT.